Sequencing of this T cell receptor (beta chain) was carried out in a study of cytomegalovirus exposure and HLA in healthy donors. Germline V gives CDR1 SGHDT, CDR2 YYEEEE. There are 16 residues in the CDR3. The V gene end was trimmed by 6 bases and the J gene end by 4 bases; junction bases not matched to a gene: 9. Study-level findings and limits: Reports indicate that TCR beta sequences accurately predicted the HLA-A and HLA-B alleles of most subjects. Versus the roughly 700-donor mean, an Asian-associated ancestry cluster reportedly showed fewer N-insertions in a later analysis.

Notes on this clone: The antigen is unknown.

A multiplex PCR was run with 60 Vbeta primers and 13 Jbeta primers. Some clones are missing from TCRdb's copy, which holds only in-frame ones; the method was immunoSEQ multiplex PCR. This sample has approximately 130,000 clones, with 82% found just once. Sequencing input: PBMCs. The receptor was derived from a boy between 10 and 17 years old in good health and CMV-seronegative. This chain links TRBV5-6 with TRBJ2-7, with 14 bases identical to TRBD2. CDR3 sequence (DNA): TGTGCCAGCACCCTGAGGACTAGCGGGAGGTTGTACGAGCAGTACTTC. The encoded protein is CASTLRTSGRLYEQYF.